These 12 T cell receptor beta chains originate from one sample sequenced in a study of blood T cell repertoires in COVID-19. Sequencing used immunoSEQ multiplex PCR; TCRdb keeps in-frame clones, though not all of them. The sample lists approximately 66,000 clones, around 83% occurring once. The sequenced sample was peripheral blood. The receptors were gathered from a man between 45 and 60 years old with active COVID-19.

For the CDR3, the DNA is TGTGCCAGCAGCCAAGACGAGGTTTTTGGGGCGGATTCTACCTACGAGCAGTACTTC. It is translated as CASSQDEVFGADSTYEQYF. The chain couples TRBV14 to TRBJ2-7; tentatively, D is TRBD1 (5 bases). Germline V CDR1 and CDR2: SGHDN, FVKESK. This CDR3 comprises 19 residues. V gave up 0 bases and J gave up 2 bases, with 23 bases separating them.

The J gene is TRBJ2-6, the V gene TRBV19; the D gene is possibly TRBD1 (5 bases). CDR1 LNHDA and CDR2 SQIVND come from the germline V gene (reference sequence). The CDR3 sequence is 16 residues long. Deletions cut 7 bases from V and 1 base from J, with 14 bases between. In DNA, the CDR3 is TGTGCCAGTAAAACCGATCCAGGGTCTGGGGCCAACGTCCTGACTTTC. The encoded protein is CASKTDPGSGANVLTF.

This sequence joins TRBV18 and TRBJ1-2; maybe TRBD1 (5 bases). This CDR3 comprises 13 residues. Germline V gives CDR1 KGHSH, CDR2 LQKENI. Trimming took 5 bases from V and 8 from J, leaving 15 bases between them. In DNA form, the CDR3 reads TGTGCCAGCTCAGCGACAGATAGCAGGGGCTACACCTTC. It yields the protein CASSATDSRGYTF.

The V and J genes are TRBV5-4 and TRBJ1-2; weak D call: TRBD1 (6 bases). There are 13 residues in the CDR3. Germline-derived CDR1 and CDR2 are SGHNT and YYREEE (reference sequence). With 0 bases removed from V and 8 bases from J, the gap between germline ends came to 11 bases. This CDR3 reads CASSLATGQGYTF. In nucleotides, the CDR3 is TGTGCCAGCAGCTTGGCTACAGGGCAAGGCTACACCTTC.

V is TRBV11-2 and J is TRBJ2-2, with D perhaps matching TRBD1 (7 bases). CDR1 SGHAT and CDR2 FQNNGV come from the germline V gene. V lost 4 bases to trimming and J lost 5 bases, with 14 bases between them. The CDR3 sequence is 15 residues long. The DNA of the CDR3 is TGTGCCAGCAGCTGGGGGGACAGCGGTACCGGGGAGCTGTTTTTT. It translates to CASSWGDSGTGELFF.

The table lists this clone with a few counts. V and J are TRBV2 and TRBJ2-5; the match to TRBD1 covers 8 bases. The J segment lost 3 bases and the V segment lost 2 bases, leaving 8 bases of the junction unmatched. CDR1 is SNHLY, CDR2 FYNNEI, per germline. The length of the CDR3 is 16 residues. The CDR3 sequence: CASSEPALQGEETQYF. CDR3 nucleotide sequence: TGTGCCAGCAGTGAACCTGCGCTACAGGGGGAAGAGACCCAGTACTTC. Supplemented by reference TRBV2 and TRBJ2-5, the full variable domain reads EPEVTQTPSHQVTQMGQEVILRCVPISNHLYFYWYRQILGQKVEFLVSFYNNEISEKSEIFDDQFSVERPDGSNFTLKIRSTKLEDSAMYFCASSEPALQGEETQYFGPGTRLLVL.

The chain combines TRBV6-4 with TRBJ2-1, with 9 bases fitting TRBD2. Unmatched junction bases numbered 5, after V lost 4 bases and J lost 7 bases. The CDR3 runs 14 residues. Per the germline V gene, CDR1 is MRHNA and CDR2 is SNTAGT. The CDR3 nucleotides read TGTGCCAGCAGTGGAAGCGGGGGGAGGAATGAGCAGTTCTTC. Its translation is CASSGSGGRNEQFF.

This chain links TRBV2 with TRBJ1-2, with 7 positions matching TRBD1. This CDR3 spans 15 amino acids. Germline CDR1 and CDR2: SNHLY and FYNNEI. The trim removed 7 bases at V and 2 bases at J, leaving 10 bases unmatched. The DNA of the CDR3 is TGTGCCAGCATTAGACTGGGACAGAAGAACTATGGCTACACCTTC. This translates into CASIRLGQKNYGYTF.

The chain links TRBV19 to TRBJ2-2; D remains ambiguous. The CDR3 runs to 16 residues. Trimming took off 4 bases at V and 5 bases at J, with 17 bases between the two ends. CDR1 and CDR2 from the germline V gene are LNHDA and SQIVND (reference sequence). CDR3 in DNA: TGTGCCAGTAGTACCCTTCAAGCAGGCGTGACCGGGGAGCTGTTTTTT. It encodes CASSTLQAGVTGELFF.

This clone occurred a few times. This sequence joins TRBV5-1 and TRBJ2-5; 8 nucleotides agree with TRBD2. Per the germline V gene, CDR1 is SGHRS and CDR2 is YFSETQ. J gave up 2 bases and V 4 bases, and 4 bases lay outside the gene matches. This CDR3 has 14 amino acids. The CDR3 region is CASSTLAVQETQYF. The CDR3 region has the DNA TGCGCCAGCAGCACACTAGCGGTTCAAGAGACCCAGTACTTC.

The chain combines TRBV10-1 with TRBJ2-7; the D is unclear. The CDR3 loop spans 16 amino acids. Germline CDR1 is WNHNN and CDR2 is SYGVQD (reference sequence). V lost 8 bases, J lost 4 bases, and 24 bases lay in between. The CDR3: CASGHGSTQPIYEQYV. CDR3 coding DNA: TGCGCCAGCGGCCACGGGTCAACCCAACCTATATACGAGCAGTACGTC.

The V and J genes are TRBV7-9 and TRBJ2-1, with D unclear. In germline, CDR1 is SEHNR, CDR2 FQNEAQ (reference sequence). The CDR3 has 15 amino acids. Trimming pared 3 bases from V and 0 bases from J, leaving 9 bases between. This chain's CDR3 is CASSLLASSYNEQFF. The CDR3 coding sequence is TGTGCCAGCAGCTTGCTCGCGAGCTCCTACAATGAGCAGTTCTTC.